The rows below give T cell receptor beta chains drawn from one sample of a study of shared clonotypes between healthy human individuals. Assay: immunoSEQ multiplex PCR; the TCRdb copy retains only in-frame clones and omits some. The sample includes millions of clones, 85% to 95% seen only once; the top ten take 0.13%. Sample: naive CD4+ T cells sorted from blood. The receptors here all came from a man between 18 and 29 years old in good health. The conserved cysteine and the conserved F or W are not part of the CDR3 here.

j_call | v_call | cdr3_aa
TRBJ2-1 | TRBV7-2 | ASSPSRLSGRANEQF
TRBJ2-3 | TRBV19 | ASSPMGLATDTQY
TRBJ1-5 | TRBV5-6 | ASSLSGQGNQPQH
TRBJ1-5 | TRBV28 | ASSLGGQPQH
TRBJ2-5 | TRBV5-1 | ASSLGGLAIETQY
TRBJ2-7 | TRBV23-1 | ASSQRPVLREQY
TRBJ1-5 | TRBV18 | ASSNLQGVGQPQH
TRBJ2-1 | TRBV28 | ASLGLANEQF
TRBJ2-3 | TRBV5-1 | ASSSSGSTDTQY
TRBJ2-1 | TRBV6-5 | ASSRGHNEQF
TRBJ2-5 | TRBV10-1 | ASSRDRVDETQY
TRBJ2-1 | TRBV6-1 | ASSGRDKRSAYNEQF
TRBJ1-4 | TRBV10-3 | AINSGTGNEKLF
TRBJ1-2 | TRBV7-9 | ASSLDVRVGYGYT
TRBJ1-4 | TRBV28 | ASTPRINEKLF
TRBJ2-5 | TRBV5-4 | ASSLGTTQETQY
TRBJ1-1 | TRBV4-3 | ASSQEQGGTEAF
TRBJ2-1 | TRBV25-1 | ASSERGWGGNNEQF